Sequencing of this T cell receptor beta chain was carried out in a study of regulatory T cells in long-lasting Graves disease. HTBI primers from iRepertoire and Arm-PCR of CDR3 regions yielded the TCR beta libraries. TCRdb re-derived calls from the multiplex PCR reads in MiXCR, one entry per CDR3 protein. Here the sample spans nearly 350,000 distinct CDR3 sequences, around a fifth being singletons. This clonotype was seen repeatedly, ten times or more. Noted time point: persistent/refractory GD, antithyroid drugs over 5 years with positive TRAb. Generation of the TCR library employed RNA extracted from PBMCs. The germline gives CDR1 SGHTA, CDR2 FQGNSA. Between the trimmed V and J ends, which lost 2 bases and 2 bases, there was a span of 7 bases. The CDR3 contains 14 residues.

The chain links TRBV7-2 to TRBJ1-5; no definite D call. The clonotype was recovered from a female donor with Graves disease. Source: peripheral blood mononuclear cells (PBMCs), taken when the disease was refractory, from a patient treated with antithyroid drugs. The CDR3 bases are TGTGCCAGCAGCTTACAGTTGGGCAATCAGCCCCAGCATTTT. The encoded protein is CASSLQLGNQPQHF.